The rows below give T cell receptor beta chains drawn from one sample of a study of blood T cell repertoires in COVID-19. Some clones are missing from TCRdb's copy, which holds only in-frame ones; the method was immunoSEQ multiplex PCR. Seen here are fewer than 250,000 clones, approximately 84% observed once, and the top ten hold 1.5% to 2%. Sequencing was done on a sample of peripheral blood. These receptors all come from a woman of 80 years or more with acute or convalescent COVID-19. CDR3s include the opening cysteine and the closing phenylalanine or tryptophan. D genes are given only for firm matches. Clone sizes are given selectively: once, few, many, or a class where the clone is expanded.

abundance	j_gene	len	v_gene	d_gene	CDR3nt	CDR3aa
-	TRBJ1-2	13	TRBV19	-	TGTGCCAGTAGTATGGGACTTAACTATGGCTACACCTTC	CASSMGLNYGYTF
-	TRBJ2-2	15	TRBV19	TRBD1	TGTGCCAGTAGTCCGGGACAGGGCTACACCGGGGAGCTGTTTTTT	CASSPGQGYTGELFF
-	TRBJ1-5	16	TRBV19	TRBD1	TGTGCCAGTAGTGACGGGACAGGGGGCGCCGGGCAGCCCCAGCATTTT	CASSDGTGGAGQPQHF
-	TRBJ2-5	14	TRBV5-4	-	TGTGCCAGCAGCTTGGCGCTAGCGACGGAGACCCAGTACTTC	CASSLALATETQYF
-	TRBJ2-7	14	TRBV27	TRBD2	TGTGCCAGCAGACTAGCGGGAGGGACCCACGAGCAGTACTTC	CASRLAGGTHEQYF
-	TRBJ2-1	15	TRBV14	TRBD2	TGTGCCAGCAGCCCCCCAACGGGGGGGAACAATGAGCAGTTCTTC	CASSPPTGGNNEQFF
-	TRBJ1-1	12	TRBV6-1	-	TGTGCCAGCAGTGAAGCCGGGAGGGAAGCTTTCTTT	CASSEAGREAFF
-	TRBJ1-4	18	TRBV21-1	-	TGTGCCAGCAGCAATTGGAGCAGTCCGAATCCCGCAAATGAAAAACTGTTTTTT	CASSNWSSPNPANEKLFF
-	TRBJ2-3	15	TRBV7-2	-	TGTGCCAGCAGGCCGGGGTCTACCAGCACAGATACGCAGTATTTT	CASRPGSTSTDTQYF
-	TRBJ1-2	14	TRBV5-1	-	TGCGCCAGCAGCTTGTCGGCAGGGGCGACAGGCTACACCTTC	CASSLSAGATGYTF
-	TRBJ2-2	18	TRBV15	-	TGTGCCACCAGCAGAGATATCTTCGCGGGGAGGAACACCGGGGAGCTGTTTTTT	CATSRDIFAGRNTGELFF
-	TRBJ2-5	14	TRBV30	-	TGTGCCTGGAGTGTACTGGACAGCAGGGAGACCCAGTACTTC	CAWSVLDSRETQYF
-	TRBJ2-5	17	TRBV28	TRBD2	TGTGCCAGCAGTTCGTTTCCTGGGGGAGGGCTTGGGGAGACCCAGTACTTC	CASSSFPGGGLGETQYF
-	TRBJ2-1	15	TRBV14	-	TGTGCCAGCAGCCAACGTCCCCCAGGTCGTAATGAGCAGTTCTTC	CASSQRPPGRNEQFF
-	TRBJ2-7	14	TRBV19	-	TGTGCCAGTAGTCTCCCGGGGGACTCCTACGAGCAGTACTTC	CASSLPGDSYEQYF
-	TRBJ2-7	16	TRBV7-2	TRBD1	TGTGCCAGCAGCCCAAGGACAGGGGGCAAAACCTACGAGCAGTACTTC	CASSPRTGGKTYEQYF
few	TRBJ2-5	13	TRBV7-7	-	TGTGCTAGCAGCCCAATCCCCCAAGAGACCCAGTACTTC	CASSPIPQETQYF
-	TRBJ1-3	15	TRBV11-3	-	TGTGCCAGCAGCTTAACAGGCCTCTCTGGAAACACCATATATTTT	CASSLTGLSGNTIYF
-	TRBJ1-2	14	TRBV28	-	TGTGCCAGCAGCCCCGGGGGGGCTAACTATGGCTACACCTTC	CASSPGGANYGYTF
once	TRBJ2-3	18	TRBV14	TRBD2	TGTGCCAGCAGCCATCGACTAGCCCACATTACCAACACAGATACGCAGTATTTT	CASSHRLAHITNTDTQYF
-	TRBJ1-2	14	TRBV10-3	TRBD1	TGTGCCATCACAAAAGGGACAGAGAACTATGGCTACACCTTC	CAITKGTENYGYTF
-	TRBJ2-5	14	TRBV7-2	-	TGTGCCAGCAGCCAAGCGGGACAAGGAGAGACCCAGTACTTC	CASSQAGQGETQYF
-	TRBJ1-4	15	TRBV7-9	-	TGTGCCAGCAGCCTAAGCCGGGCCGCAGGGGAAAAACTGTTTTTT	CASSLSRAAGEKLFF
-	TRBJ1-1	15	TRBV15	TRBD1	TGTGCCACCAGCAGACACGACAGGGTGAACACTGAAGCTTTCTTT	CATSRHDRVNTEAFF
-	TRBJ2-1	15	TRBV7-2	-	TGTGCCAGCAGCTTACCGGGGGTCCCCCTCAATGAGCAGTTCTTC	CASSLPGVPLNEQFF
-	TRBJ1-4	15	TRBV6-2/TRBV6-3	-	TGTGCCAGCAGCCGGCACCCTCGGGGTAATGAAAAACTGTTTTTT	CASSRHPRGNEKLFF
-	TRBJ2-3	14	TRBV7-3	-	TGTGCCAGCAGCCCGGGAGCGGGTATGGATACGCAGTATTTT	CASSPGAGMDTQYF
-	TRBJ2-3	16	TRBV5-4	TRBD2	TGTGCCAGCAGCAGGGGACTAGCGGGAGAGACAGATACGCAGTATTTT	CASSRGLAGETDTQYF
-	TRBJ2-5	16	TRBV5-5	TRBD2	TGTGCCAGCAGGCGATCGAGCGGGGGGGACCAAGAGACCCAGTACTTC	CASRRSSGGDQETQYF
few	TRBJ1-1	14	TRBV10-1	TRBD1	TGCGCCAGCAGTGACCCGGACAGGGGTACTGAAGCTTTCTTT	CASSDPDRGTEAFF
-	TRBJ1-2	15	TRBV5-1	TRBD1	TGCGCCAGCAGCTTGTCCGGGACAGGGAACTATGGCTACACCTTC	CASSLSGTGNYGYTF
few	TRBJ1-2	13	TRBV6-5	-	TGTGCCAGCAGTTATGACAGATCTCTAGGCTACACCTTC	CASSYDRSLGYTF
-	TRBJ1-2	14	TRBV10-3	-	TGTGCCATCAGTGCGGTGGGAGGGACGGATGGCTACACCTTC	CAISAVGGTDGYTF
-	TRBJ2-3	19	TRBV7-3	TRBD2	TGTGCCAGCAGCCCGGGACTAGCGGGGGCAGGACTTAGCACAGATACGCAGTATTTT	CASSPGLAGAGLSTDTQYF
-	TRBJ1-1	15	TRBV7-2	TRBD1	TGTGCCAGCAGCCCCAGGGGGCCAATGAACACTGAAGCTTTCTTT	CASSPRGPMNTEAFF
-	TRBJ1-2	14	TRBV7-2	-	TGTGCCAGCAGCCCCGGCGGGACGAGGTATGGCTACACCTTC	CASSPGGTRYGYTF
-	TRBJ1-5	14	TRBV7-2	-	TGTGCCAGCAGCGTACAGGTCAGCAATCAGCCCCAGCATTTT	CASSVQVSNQPQHF
-	TRBJ2-3	17	TRBV23-1	-	TGCGCCAGCAGTCAACCTCCGGGACAACCCTTTACAGATACGCAGTATTTT	CASSQPPGQPFTDTQYF
-	TRBJ2-5	13	TRBV9	-	TGTGCCAGCAGCGGGACGGCGGGGGAGACCCAGTACTTC	CASSGTAGETQYF
-	TRBJ1-5	15	TRBV19	-	TGTGCCAGTAGTATAGACAGGGGTTTCAATCAGCCCCAGCATTTT	CASSIDRGFNQPQHF
-	TRBJ2-2	16	TRBV4-2	-	TGTGCCAGCAGCCCTGACAGGAGATTGGACACCGGGGAGCTGTTTTTT	CASSPDRRLDTGELFF
-	TRBJ2-2	15	TRBV6-2/TRBV6-3	-	TGTGCCAGCAGTTACGATGCGGGGAACACCGGGGAGCTGTTTTTT	CASSYDAGNTGELFF
-	TRBJ1-4	17	TRBV28	-	TGTGCCAGCAGCTCCGGGGACACAGGGATAACTAATGAAAAACTGTTTTTT	CASSSGDTGITNEKLFF
-	TRBJ1-6	16	TRBV5-5	-	TGTGCCAGCAGCCTTTCTACCGGGATATATAATTCACCCCTCCACTTT	CASSLSTGIYNSPLHF
-	TRBJ1-6	18	TRBV6-2/TRBV6-3	-	TGTGCCAGCAGTTACTCGGCGACAGAGAGCTCCTATAATTCACCCCTCCACTTT	CASSYSATESSYNSPLHF
-	TRBJ1-5	14	TRBV28	TRBD1	TGTGCCAGCAGGGGGACAGGGGGCCAACAGCCCCAGCATTTT	CASRGTGGQQPQHF
-	TRBJ1-6	15	TRBV2	-	TGTGCCAGCAGTGAATCAGACATAAGCAATTCACCCCTCCACTTT	CASSESDISNSPLHF
-	TRBJ1-5	13	TRBV19	-	TGTGCCAGTAATCACAGGGTCGGGCAGCCCCAGCATTTT	CASNHRVGQPQHF
-	TRBJ1-3	14	TRBV19	-	TGTGCCAGTAGTATGAGTTCTGGTGGAAACACCATATATTTT	CASSMSSGGNTIYF
-	TRBJ2-7	15	TRBV4-1	TRBD2	TGCGCCAGCAGCCGAGCGGGAGGAGAGCCTGGCGAGCAGTACTTC	CASSRAGGEPGEQYF
-	TRBJ2-3	20	TRBV5-1	TRBD2	TGCGCCAGCAGCTTGGTATCTAGCGGGGGGGCCCCTCGAAGCACAGATACGCAGTATTTT	CASSLVSSGGAPRSTDTQYF
-	TRBJ1-4	16	TRBV5-8	TRBD1	TGTGCCAGCAGCAGGGGGACAGGAGCAACTAATGAAAAACTGTTTTTT	CASSRGTGATNEKLFF
-	TRBJ1-2	14	TRBV14	-	TGTGCCAGCAGCCAAGGGGAGCGAGAGTATGGCTACACCTTC	CASSQGEREYGYTF
-	TRBJ2-2	15	TRBV4-1	-	TGCGCCAGCAGCCAAGAGGTAGGGGCCACCGGGGAGCTGTTTTTT	CASSQEVGATGELFF